The present TCR beta chain was sequenced within a study of low-dose radiotherapy and immunotherapy resistance in tumors. Study-wide context: The schedule for Cohort 2 used 1 Gy per fraction every two weeks, which added up to 13 Gy over 26 weeks. Participants were given intravenous cyclophosphamide 200 mg/m2 every two weeks, one day before radiation and immunotherapy. A dose of 300 mg of oral aspirin was taken by patients daily for four cycles from cycle 1 day 1.

Covering alpha and beta chains, TRAV- and TRBV-specific primers were used for the first-strand cDNA. A roughly 21-cycle PCR with a constant-region primer and V-primer adapter amplified TCRs. A single record per CDR3 protein comes from TCRdb applying MiXCR to the reads. The table has 60,000 or so distinct CDR3 sequences, roughly 29% seen once. This CDR3 has 17 residues. Germline CDR1 SEHNR, CDR2 FQNEAQ (reference sequence). V was shortened by 3 bases and J by 6 bases, with 22 bases between the two germline ends. Only a few counts were recorded for this clonotype. A much larger clone is a single base away; this may be a read error. Time point: before trial treatment.

The starting material was PBMCs, obtained before treatment. The receptor's source is a male donor with rectosigmoid adenocarcinoma. V usage is TRBV7-9 and J usage is TRBJ2-3, with D possibly TRBD2 on 6 matching bases. The CDR3 DNA is TGTGCCAGCAGCTTGGGCACGGGGCTAGCGAGGTTGGATACGCAGTATTTT. Its protein is CASSLGTGLARLDTQYF.